Listed here is a single TCR beta chain. Its cognate antigen has yet to be identified. The input lacks base qualities; no much larger clone sits a single base away. Spanning cysteine to phenylalanine, the CDR3 consists of 13 amino acids. Of the read, only the CDR3 DNA is kept; its 39 bases are in frame from base 1. Looking up the germline V gene yields CDR1 KGHSH and CDR2 LQKENI. V is reduced by 3 bases and J by 6 bases, leaving a spacing of 9 bases between them. This specimen comes from a study of T cell responses to AZD1222 COVID-19 vaccine (dated by TCRdb to the early 2020s). About the full investigation: A total of 233 trial participants underwent TCR sequencing, of whom about 200 had received two doses of AZD1222 and about 25 had received two doses of the MenACWY control vaccine. Enrollment into the trials was organized by age into subgroups of 18-55, 56-69 and 70-plus years, and those subgroups contained roughly 150, 30 and 60 TCR-sequenced participants, respectively. Findings and caveats that apply to the study as a whole: Reportedly, close to half of the unique spike-specific TCRs recognized epitopes lying outside the regions that are mutated in the B.1.351 and B.1.1.7 variants. Participants were mostly white British, with more females than males. The authors suggested clonal diversity may have been underestimated. No day 14 peak-response samples were available, so repertoires were characterized only after the peak T cell response. In the small 56-69-year group, the increase in depth fell short of significance, most likely because of low power. CD4 TCRs associated with the vaccine covered the entire spike protein, and the dominant responses were in regions 160-218 and 743-854. Conclusions about previously exposed vaccinees are limited because only six or seven AZD1222 recipients were SARS-CoV-2 seropositive at baseline. Spike-specific TCR breadth and depth rose significantly after two AZD1222 doses compared with day 0 and with MenACWY recipients.

The CDR3 regions of human TCRbeta chains were subjected to immunosequencing. Regarding the original processing steps: TCRs in the repertoires were matched against a reference library of SARS-CoV-2-specific TCRs that had been generated with the MIRA antigen-specificity platform. Breadth meant the fraction of unique TCRs that were SARS-CoV-2-associated, whereas depth meant the fraction of total T cells that were SARS-CoV-2-associated. Each spike-specific TCR was assigned to its reactive spike region and to a CD4 or CD8 class using the MIRA data. Log10-transformed breadth and depth values were compared by one-way ANOVA with Sidak's multiple comparisons tests. In TCRdb, the immuneACCESS table is reduced to in-frame sequences with V and J assigned. These tables do not hold every clone; where another copy was compared, an unresolved V gene accounts for under half, and the others remain unexplained. V, J and clone size are taken as reported in that table, and D and trimming were inferred from the DNA itself. Recorded for this sample are under 150,000 clones; around 90% of them occurred a single time. The ten largest account for around 1.9% of the sample.

The sample's time point, from its label and the paper: about 28 days (+/-7) after the second vaccine dose. AZD1222 recipients given second doses at about 4 weeks or at about 12 weeks were pooled, since spike-specific TCR depth and breadth were not found to differ between the two schedules. Vaccinee samples were obtained from the UK trials COV001 and COV002, which included a single-blind randomized controlled phase 2/3 trial of AZD1222 (ChAdOx1 nCoV-19) in healthy adults. For TCRbeta chain sequencing, PBMC samples were collected from trial participants at day 0 and at day 28 after the second dose. The rearrangement joined TRBV18 to TRBJ2-1, with no D gene named confidently. Here the sequenced sample was peripheral blood, taken 28 days after the second AZD1222 dose. The sequence came from an adult who received the AZD1222 COVID-19 vaccine. The CDR3 corresponds to CASSPVGGNEQFF. The DNA reads TGTGCCAGCTCACCCGTGGGCGGCAATGAGCAGTTCTTC.